This T cell receptor (beta chain) emerged from a study of technical replicates of blood from four donors. Sequencing used immunoSEQ multiplex PCR; TCRdb keeps in-frame clones, though not all of them. The sample lists 75,000 to 85,000 clones; about 81% were seen once. This receptor was taken from a human donor in good health. Some clones in this sample may be carry-over from other donors' samples. Material: PBMCs.

In nucleotides, the CDR3 is TGTGCCAGCTCTGGGACTTTCGGGACCTTCTATGGCTACACCTTC. Its protein product is CASSGTFGTFYGYTF. J is TRBJ1-2 and V is TRBV2; possibly TRBD1 for D (5 bases). The germline V gene encodes CDR1 SNHLY and CDR2 FYNNEI. The germline V and J ends were trimmed by 8 bases and 4 bases, with 20 bases remaining between them. There are 15 residues in the CDR3. The full variable domain, with the rest looked up from reference TRBV2 and TRBJ1-2, is EPEVTQTPSHQVTQMGQEVILRCVPISNHLYFYWYRQILGQKVEFLVSFYNNEISEKSEIFDDQFSVERPDGSNFTLKIRSTKLEDSAMYFCASSGTFGTFYGYTFGSGTRLTVV.